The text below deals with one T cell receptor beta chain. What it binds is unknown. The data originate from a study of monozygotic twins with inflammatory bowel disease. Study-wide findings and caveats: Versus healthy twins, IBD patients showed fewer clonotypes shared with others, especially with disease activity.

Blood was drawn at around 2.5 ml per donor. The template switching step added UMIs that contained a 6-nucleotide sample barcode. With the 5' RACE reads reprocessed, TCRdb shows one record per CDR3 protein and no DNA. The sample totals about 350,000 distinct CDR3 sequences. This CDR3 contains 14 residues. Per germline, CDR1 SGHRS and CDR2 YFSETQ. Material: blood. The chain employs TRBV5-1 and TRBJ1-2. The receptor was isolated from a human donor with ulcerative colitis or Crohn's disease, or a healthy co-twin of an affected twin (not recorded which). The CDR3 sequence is CASSWDVEVYGYTF.